A selection of T cell receptor beta chains follows, all from one sample in a study of T-cell reconstitution after alpha-beta-depleted transplantation in children. MiXCR, applied by TCRdb to the PCR reads, yields one record per CDR3 protein. The sample consists of hundreds of thousands of distinct CDR3 sequences, 16% of them appearing once. The source was PBMCs from the stem cell graft donor, collected from the stem cell graft. These receptors came from a human donor who donated a stem cell graft to a child with acute myeloid leukemia. CDR3s include the opening cysteine and the closing phenylalanine or tryptophan. Fields, in order: V gene, D gene, clone size, J gene, CDR3 protein, CDR3 DNA. A D gene is named only where the DNA matches it firmly. Clone size is not always given. Where it is, it says once, few, many or a class for expanded clones.

v_call: TRBV23-1; d_call: .; clone_size: few; j_call: TRBJ2-3; cdr3_aa: CASSPGLRFGGTQYF; cdr3_nt: TGCGCCAGCTCCCCCGGACTCCGGTTTGGCGGTACGCAGTATTTT
v_call: TRBV13; d_call: .; clone_size: few; j_call: TRBJ1-2; cdr3_aa: CASSLEPGGHGYTF; cdr3_nt: TGTGCCAGCAGCTTAGAGCCGGGGGGACACGGCTACACCTTC
v_call: TRBV28; d_call: .; clone_size: few; j_call: TRBJ1-1; cdr3_aa: CASSDAENTEAFF; cdr3_nt: TGTGCCAGCAGTGACGCAGAGAACACTGAAGCTTTCTTT
v_call: TRBV20-1; d_call: TRBD2; clone_size: many; j_call: TRBJ2-3; cdr3_aa: CSARPGGNTDTQYF; cdr3_nt: TGCAGTGCTAGGCCGGGGGGAAACACAGATACGCAGTATTTT
v_call: TRBV24-1; d_call: .; clone_size: .; j_call: TRBJ2-3; cdr3_aa: CATSSSARTDTQYF; cdr3_nt: TGTGCCACCAGTTCTAGCGCCCGCACAGATACGCAGTATTTT
v_call: TRBV5-6; d_call: TRBD1; clone_size: .; j_call: TRBJ2-3; cdr3_aa: CASDQIRTGDTDTQYF; cdr3_nt: TGTGCCAGCGATCAAATTCGGACAGGTGACACAGATACGCAGTATTTT
v_call: TRBV7-2; d_call: .; clone_size: few; j_call: TRBJ2-3; cdr3_aa: CASSPGPRDTQYF; cdr3_nt: TGTGCCAGCAGCCCCGGACCTCGGGATACGCAGTATTTT
v_call: TRBV3-1; d_call: .; clone_size: many; j_call: TRBJ1-5; cdr3_aa: CASSQQPNQPQHF; cdr3_nt: TGTGCCAGCAGCCAACAGCCGAATCAGCCCCAGCATTTT
v_call: TRBV6-1; d_call: .; clone_size: many; j_call: TRBJ2-1; cdr3_aa: CASSPTDPPRINEQFF; cdr3_nt: TGTGCCAGCAGCCCCACCGACCCTCCGCGGATCAATGAGCAGTTCTTC
v_call: TRBV5-1; d_call: .; clone_size: few; j_call: TRBJ1-1; cdr3_aa: CASSIGTEGTEAFF; cdr3_nt: TGCGCCAGCAGCATCGGGACGGAGGGTACTGAAGCTTTCTTT
v_call: TRBV5-5; d_call: .; clone_size: many; j_call: TRBJ1-1; cdr3_aa: CASSSYFPDTEAFF; cdr3_nt: TGTGCCAGCAGTTCCTACTTCCCCGACACTGAAGCTTTCTTT
v_call: TRBV6-2/TRBV6-3; d_call: .; clone_size: .; j_call: TRBJ2-5; cdr3_aa: CASMAGVELTQYF; cdr3_nt: TGTGCCAGCATGGCAGGGGTGGAATTGACCCAGTACTTC
v_call: TRBV20-1; d_call: .; clone_size: many; j_call: TRBJ2-4; cdr3_aa: CSARGWDIQYF; cdr3_nt: TGCAGTGCTAGAGGCTGGGACATTCAGTACTTC
v_call: TRBV6-5; d_call: .; clone_size: few; j_call: TRBJ1-1; cdr3_aa: CASSWVFSGQEKNTEAFF; cdr3_nt: TGTGCCAGCAGTTGGGTCTTTTCGGGCCAAGAAAAGAACACTGAAGCTTTCTTT
v_call: TRBV28; d_call: .; clone_size: .; j_call: TRBJ1-5; cdr3_aa: CASTSRSPGGGQPQHF; cdr3_nt: TGTGCCAGCACCTCGAGGTCTCCGGGAGGTGGTCAGCCCCAGCATTTT
v_call: TRBV20-1; d_call: TRBD1; clone_size: many; j_call: TRBJ1-5; cdr3_aa: CSATQGTRNQPQHF; cdr3_nt: TGCAGTGCAACACAGGGGACCCGCAATCAGCCCCAGCATTTT
v_call: TRBV12-3/TRBV12-4; d_call: .; clone_size: many; j_call: TRBJ1-5; cdr3_aa: CASGLRRPQHF; cdr3_nt: TGTGCCAGCGGCCTTAGAAGGCCCCAGCATTTT
v_call: TRBV20-1; d_call: .; clone_size: few; j_call: TRBJ1-5; cdr3_aa: CSARARVSNQPQHF; cdr3_nt: TGCAGTGCCCGAGCCCGGGTCAGCAATCAGCCCCAGCATTTT
v_call: TRBV5-1; d_call: .; clone_size: many; j_call: TRBJ1-1; cdr3_aa: CASSLRQGGSTEAFF; cdr3_nt: TGCGCCAGCAGCTTGAGGCAGGGAGGAAGCACTGAAGCTTTCTTT
v_call: TRBV20-1; d_call: .; clone_size: .; j_call: TRBJ2-3; cdr3_aa: CSGSRGPALTDTQYF; cdr3_nt: TGCAGTGGTAGCCGGGGGCCGGCCCTCACAGATACGCAGTATTTT
v_call: TRBV9; d_call: .; clone_size: .; j_call: TRBJ2-1; cdr3_aa: CASSALGHEQFF; cdr3_nt: TGTGCCAGCAGCGCCTTAGGCCATGAGCAGTTCTTC
v_call: TRBV7-2; d_call: .; clone_size: few; j_call: TRBJ2-3; cdr3_aa: CASGGLGGSDTQYF; cdr3_nt: TGTGCCAGCGGGGGGTTAGGAGGATCAGATACGCAGTATTTT
v_call: TRBV7-9; d_call: .; clone_size: few; j_call: TRBJ2-2; cdr3_aa: CASGVRTGELFF; cdr3_nt: TGTGCCAGCGGGGTTCGAACCGGGGAGCTGTTTTTT
v_call: TRBV5-5; d_call: .; clone_size: .; j_call: TRBJ1-1; cdr3_aa: CASSLVLGQNTEAFF; cdr3_nt: TGTGCCAGCAGCTTGGTCCTAGGACAGAACACTGAAGCTTTCTTT
v_call: TRBV12-3/TRBV12-4; d_call: .; clone_size: many; j_call: TRBJ2-7; cdr3_aa: CASRFGGRDEQYF; cdr3_nt: TGTGCCAGCAGGTTTGGGGGTCGCGACGAGCAGTACTTC
v_call: TRBV5-6; d_call: .; clone_size: .; j_call: TRBJ2-7; cdr3_aa: CASRLRGQTYEQYF; cdr3_nt: TGTGCCAGCAGACTCAGGGGTCAAACCTACGAGCAGTACTTC
v_call: TRBV2; d_call: .; clone_size: .; j_call: TRBJ1-2; cdr3_aa: CASGGDRDYGYTF; cdr3_nt: TGTGCCAGCGGGGGGGACCGCGACTATGGCTACACCTTC
v_call: TRBV5-5; d_call: .; clone_size: many; j_call: TRBJ1-1; cdr3_aa: CASSLPGHLNTEAFF; cdr3_nt: TGTGCCAGCAGCTTGCCGGGACACCTGAACACTGAAGCTTTCTTT
v_call: TRBV11-2; d_call: TRBD1; clone_size: .; j_call: TRBJ2-2; cdr3_aa: CASSLGAGQGNTGELFF; cdr3_nt: TGTGCCAGCAGCTTGGGTGCGGGACAGGGGAACACCGGGGAGCTGTTTTTT
v_call: TRBV20-1; d_call: .; clone_size: many; j_call: TRBJ2-2; cdr3_aa: CSARDLGVGRELFF; cdr3_nt: TGCAGTGCTAGAGATCTGGGGGTTGGTAGGGAGCTGTTTTTT
v_call: TRBV5-1; d_call: .; clone_size: .; j_call: TRBJ2-5; cdr3_aa: CASSLNRQTYQETQYF; cdr3_nt: TGCGCCAGCAGCTTGAACCGACAGACGTACCAAGAGACCCAGTACTTC
v_call: TRBV5-1; d_call: .; clone_size: few; j_call: TRBJ2-1; cdr3_aa: CASNQGGDYNEQFF; cdr3_nt: TGCGCCAGCAACCAAGGGGGGGACTACAATGAGCAGTTCTTC
v_call: TRBV9; d_call: .; clone_size: .; j_call: TRBJ2-3; cdr3_aa: CASSVSGYAMDTQYF; cdr3_nt: TGTGCCAGCAGCGTTTCAGGGTACGCAATGGATACGCAGTATTTT
v_call: TRBV20-1; d_call: .; clone_size: many; j_call: TRBJ2-7; cdr3_aa: CSARPSQTGNPYEQYF; cdr3_nt: TGCAGTGCTAGACCCTCTCAGACGGGGAATCCCTACGAGCAGTACTTC
v_call: TRBV5-1; d_call: .; clone_size: .; j_call: TRBJ2-2; cdr3_aa: CASSRGTPPNTGELFF; cdr3_nt: TGCGCCAGCAGCCGTGGGACACCACCGAACACCGGGGAGCTGTTTTTT
v_call: TRBV29-1; d_call: .; clone_size: many; j_call: TRBJ1-2; cdr3_aa: CSVPTVGYGYTF; cdr3_nt: TGCAGCGTCCCTACAGTAGGCTATGGCTACACCTTC
v_call: TRBV10-3; d_call: .; clone_size: .; j_call: TRBJ2-2; cdr3_aa: CAISQGDPPGELFF; cdr3_nt: TGTGCCATCAGTCAAGGGGACCCTCCCGGGGAGCTGTTTTTT
v_call: TRBV29-1; d_call: TRBD1; clone_size: many; j_call: TRBJ2-7; cdr3_aa: CSSRTCRDRETYEQYF; cdr3_nt: TGCAGCTCTCGTACCTGCCGGGACAGGGAAACATACGAGCAGTACTTC
v_call: TRBV7-6; d_call: TRBD2; clone_size: .; j_call: TRBJ2-3; cdr3_aa: CASSPIGGGTDTQYF; cdr3_nt: TGTGCCAGCAGCCCGATTGGGGGGGGCACAGATACGCAGTATTTT
v_call: TRBV12-3/TRBV12-4; d_call: .; clone_size: many; j_call: TRBJ1-1; cdr3_aa: CASPLPGGTEAFF; cdr3_nt: TGTGCCAGTCCGCTCCCGGGGGGGACTGAAGCTTTCTTT
v_call: TRBV5-1; d_call: .; clone_size: few; j_call: TRBJ1-1; cdr3_aa: CASSEAGTNTEAFF; cdr3_nt: TGCGCCAGCAGTGAGGCGGGGACGAACACTGAAGCTTTCTTT
v_call: TRBV20-1; d_call: .; clone_size: many; j_call: TRBJ2-3; cdr3_aa: CSAHLSGRTDTQYF; cdr3_nt: TGCAGTGCGCACCTTAGCGGACGCACAGATACGCAGTATTTT
v_call: TRBV11-2; d_call: .; clone_size: .; j_call: TRBJ1-4; cdr3_aa: CASSPRITGDEKLFF; cdr3_nt: TGTGCCAGCAGCCCGAGGATTACCGGGGATGAAAAACTGTTTTTT
v_call: TRBV12-3/TRBV12-4; d_call: TRBD2; clone_size: many; j_call: TRBJ2-7; cdr3_aa: CASSFGLAGGYEQYF; cdr3_nt: TGTGCCAGCAGTTTTGGGCTAGCGGGGGGCTACGAGCAGTACTTC
v_call: TRBV20-1; d_call: TRBD2; clone_size: many; j_call: TRBJ2-2; cdr3_aa: CSARELRAGGQNTGELFF; cdr3_nt: TGCAGTGCTAGAGAGTTAAGAGCGGGGGGTCAGAACACCGGGGAGCTGTTTTTT
v_call: TRBV7-6; d_call: .; clone_size: once; j_call: TRBJ1-5; cdr3_aa: CASSLGRARGNQPQHF; cdr3_nt: TGTGCCAGCAGCTTAGGACGCGCGAGGGGGAATCAGCCCCAGCATTTT
v_call: TRBV27; d_call: .; clone_size: few; j_call: TRBJ2-3; cdr3_aa: CATHAASVSFTDTQYF; cdr3_nt: TGTGCCACCCACGCGGCCAGTGTTTCCTTCACAGATACGCAGTATTTT
v_call: TRBV5-1; d_call: .; clone_size: few; j_call: TRBJ1-1; cdr3_aa: CASRSGVMNTEAFF; cdr3_nt: TGCGCCAGCAGGAGTGGGGTTATGAACACTGAAGCTTTCTTT
v_call: TRBV6-2/TRBV6-3; d_call: .; clone_size: .; j_call: TRBJ2-3; cdr3_aa: CASSYSPFIGTDTDTQYF; cdr3_nt: TGTGCCAGCAGTTATAGCCCGTTTATTGGGACGGACACAGATACGCAGTATTTT
v_call: TRBV12-3/TRBV12-4; d_call: .; clone_size: many; j_call: TRBJ2-7; cdr3_aa: CASSRLRYEQYF; cdr3_nt: TGTGCCAGCAGTAGGCTACGCTACGAGCAGTACTTC
v_call: TRBV12-3/TRBV12-4; d_call: .; clone_size: many; j_call: TRBJ1-2; cdr3_aa: CASSPGRLGYTF; cdr3_nt: TGTGCCAGCAGTCCCGGTCGCCTCGGCTACACCTTC
v_call: TRBV3-1; d_call: .; clone_size: few; j_call: TRBJ2-7; cdr3_aa: CASSQAHEQYF; cdr3_nt: TGTGCCAGCAGCCAGGCCCACGAGCAGTACTTC
v_call: TRBV7-2; d_call: .; clone_size: few; j_call: TRBJ1-2; cdr3_aa: CASSLARSSYGYTF; cdr3_nt: TGTGCCAGCAGCTTAGCGCGATCCAGCTATGGCTACACCTTC
v_call: TRBV20-1; d_call: .; clone_size: many; j_call: TRBJ2-7; cdr3_aa: CSASIGTYEQYF; cdr3_nt: TGCAGTGCTAGTATAGGCACCTACGAGCAGTACTTC
v_call: TRBV12-3/TRBV12-4; d_call: .; clone_size: many; j_call: TRBJ2-3; cdr3_aa: CASSWGTWFEATDTQYF; cdr3_nt: TGTGCCAGCAGTTGGGGGACCTGGTTCGAAGCCACAGATACGCAGTATTTT
v_call: TRBV20-1; d_call: TRBD2; clone_size: many; j_call: TRBJ2-3; cdr3_aa: CSAALAGGTDTQYF; cdr3_nt: TGCAGTGCTGCACTAGCGGGGGGCACAGATACGCAGTATTTT
v_call: TRBV12-3/TRBV12-4; d_call: .; clone_size: few; j_call: TRBJ2-7; cdr3_aa: CASSFSSRRDSSFLHF; cdr3_nt: TGTGCCAGCAGTTTCTCTTCACGGCGGGACAGCTCTTTCCTGCACTTC
v_call: TRBV20-1; d_call: .; clone_size: many; j_call: TRBJ1-1; cdr3_aa: CSARDILVTEAFF; cdr3_nt: TGCAGTGCTCGGGACATCCTTGTGACTGAAGCTTTCTTT
v_call: TRBV7-6; d_call: TRBD2; clone_size: many; j_call: TRBJ2-1; cdr3_aa: CASSFGLAGGVNEQFF; cdr3_nt: TGTGCCAGCAGCTTTGGACTAGCGGGGGGAGTAAATGAGCAGTTCTTC